This T cell receptor (beta chain) was observed in a study of T cells in localized non-small cell lung cancer. Study-wide results and limits: Analysis by sequencing included only one tumor region, so heterogeneity remains possible.

Germline loops: CDR1 SNHLY, CDR2 FYNNEI. The V end was cut by 6 bases, the J end by 4 bases, with 15 bases between. This CDR3 contains 14 residues. Data came from immunoSEQ multiplex PCR; TCRdb stores just in-frame clones and leaves some out. The sample lists 50,000 to 65,000 clones; 80% to 90% were seen once. Remarks on this clone: The antigen is undetermined.

This specimen was PBMCs, taken before any cancer treatment. The source is a man aged 40 to 70 with stage II lung adenocarcinoma. The chain uses TRBV2 and TRBJ2-5; D may be TRBD1 (5 bases). The CDR3 DNA reads TGTGCCAGCAGCCCACAGGTGGGCATAGAGACCCAGTACTTC. The encoded protein is CASSPQVGIETQYF.